The 32 T cell receptor beta chains in this list originate from one sample, sequenced in a study of cytomegalovirus exposure and HLA in healthy donors. Amplification used 60 Vbeta primers and 13 Jbeta primers. The method was immunoSEQ multiplex PCR; TCRdb's version includes in-frame clones alone and lacks a portion of them. The table includes 150,000 to 200,000 clones, roughly 70% detected once. The sample was PBMCs. The receptors derive from a young man in good health and CMV-seropositive.

This clone was detected a few times. V gene TRBV19 combines with J gene TRBJ2-7, with D possibly TRBD1 on 6 matching bases. The CDR3 runs to 15 residues. Per germline, CDR1 LNHDA and CDR2 SQIVND (reference sequence). V gave up 5 bases and J gave up 0 bases, with 14 bases separating them. The CDR3 DNA is TGTGCCAGTAGTGCGACCGGGACACTCTCCTACGAGCAGTACTTC. Translated, it gives CASSATGTLSYEQYF.

The chain combines TRBV21-1 with TRBJ1-2; the table's D call of TRBD1 was not tested on the DNA. TRBV21-1 is classified as a pseudogene. The length of the CDR3 is 13 residues. The chain's CDR3 is CASGDRVNYGYTF. CDR3 DNA sequence: TGTGCCAGCGGGGACAGGGTTAACTATGGCTACACCTTC.

This clone was found a few times. This chain links TRBV11-2 with TRBJ1-1; 9 bases agree with TRBD1. The J segment lost 4 bases and the V segment lost 2 bases, leaving 11 bases of the junction unmatched. There are 17 residues in the CDR3. Germline-derived CDR1 and CDR2 are SGHAT and FQNNGV. The CDR3: CASSLLGTGTFGTEAFF. DNA for the CDR3: TGTGCCAGCAGCTTACTAGGGACAGGGACTTTCGGCACTGAAGCTTTCTTT.

J is TRBJ1-5 and V is TRBV11-2; no firm D call. With 1 base removed from V and 6 bases from J, the gap between germline ends came to 10 bases. Germline V gives CDR1 SGHAT, CDR2 FQNNGV. The CDR3 consists of 14 residues. DNA for the CDR3: TGTGCCAGCAGCTTAGGGCGGGAGACTCAGCCCCAGCATTTT. It yields the protein CASSLGRETQPQHF.

The chain links TRBV7-2 to TRBJ2-7; D ambiguous. With 5 bases removed from V and 3 bases from J, the gap between germline ends came to 8 bases. CDR1 and CDR2 (germline): SGHTA, FQGNSA. This CDR3 has 12 amino acids. The CDR3 region is CASSLQNYEQYF. The CDR3 DNA is TGTGCCAGCAGCCTACAGAACTACGAGCAGTACTTC.

The chain combines TRBV27 with TRBJ2-1, with 14 bases fitting TRBD2. Trimming removed 8 bases from V and 5 bases from J; junction bases left unmatched: 8. Germline CDR1 and CDR2: MNHEY and SMNVEV (reference sequence). The CDR3 is 16 amino acids. CDR3 loop: CASVPTSGGVNNEQFF. CDR3 bases: TGTGCCAGCGTTCCGACTAGCGGGGGGGTTAACAATGAGCAGTTCTTC.

The CDR3 DNA reads as TGTGCCAGTAGTATAGAGGGGGGACTAGCGGGAGGGCCGTTTGCAGATACGCAGTATTTT. This sequence encodes CASSIEGGLAGGPFADTQYF. The V call is TRBV19, the J call TRBJ2-3; 16 nucleotides line up with TRBD2. CDR3 length: 20 amino acids. With 0 bases clipped from V and 4 bases from J, the junction kept 10 bases outside the gene matches. Germline CDR1 is LNHDA and CDR2 is SQIVND (reference sequence).

This clone was seen only a few times. The V and J genes are TRBV28 and TRBJ2-2, with D maybe TRBD2 (6 bases). The CDR3 consists of 15 residues. Trimming took off 6 bases at V and 5 bases at J, with 16 bases between the two ends. CDR1 and CDR2 (germline): MDHEN, SYDVKM. The CDR3 protein is CASSLGLTLTGELFF. CDR3 DNA sequence: TGTGCCAGCAGCTTGGGACTTACCCTAACCGGGGAGCTGTTTTTT.

The rearrangement links TRBV5-1 to TRBJ1-2; no clear D. Germline CDR1 is SGHRS and CDR2 is YFSETQ. V was cut by 0 bases and J by 4 bases, with 4 bases left in between. The CDR3 covers 12 residues. In DNA form, the CDR3 reads TGCGCCAGCAGCTTGGACGGCTATGGCTACACCTTC. As protein: CASSLDGYGYTF.

The chain uses TRBV7-7 and TRBJ1-3; D is unresolved. CDR1 SSHAT and CDR2 FNYEAQ come from the germline V gene (reference sequence). Trimming took off 5 bases at V and 2 bases at J, with 10 bases between the two ends. CDR3 size: 14 residues. As DNA, the CDR3 is TGTGCCAGCAGCAAGACATTCCCTGGAAACACCATATATTTT. Translating it yields CASSKTFPGNTIYF.

The chain combines TRBV6-4 with TRBJ2-3, with 8 positions matching TRBD1. Looked up from germline, CDR1 is MRHNA and CDR2 is SNTAGT. The CDR3 spans 14 residues. The V segment lost 6 bases and the J segment 6 bases; nucleotides outside the gene matches: 8. CDR3 nucleotide sequence: TGTGCCAGCAGCGTGACAGGGGTGATGGATACGCAGTATTTT. As protein: CASSVTGVMDTQYF.

V usage is TRBV6-1 and J usage is TRBJ2-1; TRBD2 matches 7 bases. The CDR3 sequence is 15 residues long. CDR1 and CDR2 from the germline V gene are MNHNS and SASEGT. The J segment lost 2 bases and the V segment lost 8 bases, leaving 9 bases of the junction unmatched. For the CDR3, the DNA is TGTGCCAGCTTCCATCCAAGCGGGGCCTACAATGAGCAGTTCTTC. This gives the protein CASFHPSGAYNEQFF.

CDR3 sequence reads: CASSVGSSGTEAFF. CDR3 DNA: TGTGCCAGCAGTGTAGGCAGCTCGGGGACTGAAGCTTTCTTT. This chain joins TRBV6-1 and TRBJ1-1; D remains unclear. This CDR3 has 14 residues. Germline V gene lookup returns CDR1 MNHNS and CDR2 SASEGT. Trimming removed 4 bases at V and 5 bases at J, with 14 bases between.

This clone was counted once. The chain links TRBV10-3 to TRBJ2-7; TRBD2 matches at 7 bases. Germline CDR1 and CDR2: ENHRY and SYGVKD. The CDR3 is made up of 14 amino acids. V shed 0 bases, J shed 5 bases, and the junction held 4 bases outside the gene matches. DNA of the CDR3: TGTGCCATCAGTGAGTCAAGACTAGCTAACGAGCAGTACTTC. This sequence encodes CAISESRLANEQYF.

V gene TRBV6-6 combines with J gene TRBJ2-1, with D uncertain. The CDR3 consists of 15 residues. Trimming removed 4 bases at V and 0 bases at J, with 10 bases between. The germline V gene encodes CDR1 MNHNY and CDR2 SVGAGI (reference sequence). The CDR3: CASSSLLSSYNEQFF. The DNA for the CDR3 is TGTGCCAGCAGTTCTCTCTTGAGCTCCTACAATGAGCAGTTCTTC.

A few counts support this clone. V gene TRBV7-9 combines with J gene TRBJ2-1; 7 bases are shared with TRBD2. This CDR3 is built from 15 residues. Germline V gene lookup returns CDR1 SEHNR and CDR2 FQNEAQ (reference sequence). Trimming at V came to 2 bases and at J to 2 bases, leaving 3 bases not matched to a gene. CDR3 DNA sequence: TGTGCCAGCAGCTTAAGCGCGGGAGCCTACAATGAGCAGTTCTTC. Translated, it gives CASSLSAGAYNEQFF.

The rearrangement joins TRBV12-5 to TRBJ1-2; D is possibly TRBD1 (6 bases). The germline CDR1 and CDR2 sequences are LGHNT and FRNRAP. The CDR3 extends over 13 amino acids. Trimming took off 7 bases at V and 8 bases at J, with 17 bases between the two ends. This CDR3 is CASASGGQGGYTF. The CDR3 nucleotides are TGTGCTAGTGCCTCCGGGGGGCAGGGAGGCTACACCTTC.

This clone was observed a few times. The chain is built from TRBV7-9 and TRBJ2-2, with 8 nucleotides matching TRBD2. J was trimmed by 1 base and V by 5 bases; bases with no gene match: 9. The CDR3 runs 17 residues. Germline CDR1 SEHNR, CDR2 FQNEAQ (reference sequence). The CDR3 DNA reads TGTGCCAGCAGCACAAAGTTAGCGGGGCTGAACACCGGGGAGCTGTTTTTT. This encodes CASSTKLAGLNTGELFF. Combining the CDR3 with reference TRBV7-9 and TRBJ2-2 gives the whole variable domain DTGVSQNPRHKITKRGQNVTFRCDPISEHNRLYWYRQTLGQGPEFLTYFQNEAQLEKSRLLSDRFSAERPKGSFSTLEIQRTEQGDSAMYLCASSTKLAGLNTGELFFGEGSRLTVL.

The V gene is TRBV7-7, the J gene TRBJ2-2; unclear D gene. Trimming removed 5 bases at V and 6 bases at J, with 10 bases between. The CDR3 contains 13 residues. CDR1 is SSHAT, CDR2 FNYEAQ, per germline (reference sequence). The CDR3 spells CASSPNSAGELFF. As DNA, the CDR3 is TGTGCCAGCAGCCCTAACTCGGCCGGGGAGCTGTTTTTT.

The chain carries TRBV6-6 and TRBJ1-3; 8 nucleotides align to TRBD1. CDR3 length: 16 amino acids. V lost 6 bases, J lost 2 bases, and 9 bases stayed unmatched. CDR1 is MNHNY and CDR2 is SVGAGI in the germline V gene (reference sequence). The CDR3 protein is CASRPQGAPAGNTIYF. In DNA, the CDR3 is TGTGCCAGCAGACCTCAGGGGGCGCCGGCTGGAAACACCATATATTTT.

CDR3 protein: CASSSGRTDTQYF. The CDR3 DNA reads as TGTGCCAGTAGTAGCGGCCGAACGGATACGCAGTATTTT. V is TRBV19 and J is TRBJ2-3; D is unclear. V gave up 4 bases and J gave up 6 bases, with 11 bases separating them. CDR3 length: 13 amino acids. Germline CDR1 reads LNHDA; CDR2 reads SQIVND (reference sequence).

In its sample, this clone was seen a few times. This chain uses TRBV6-5 with TRBJ2-7; the D gene is possibly TRBD2 (7 bases). V was clipped by 2 bases and J by 3 bases, with 14 bases between them. The CDR3 contains 15 residues. Looked up from germline, CDR1 is MNHEY and CDR2 is SVGAGI. The CDR3 reads CASSYRGAGSYEQYF. In DNA, the CDR3 is TGTGCCAGCAGTTACCGGGGGGCGGGAAGCTACGAGCAGTACTTC.

CDR3 nucleotide sequence: TGTGCCAGCAGCTCGCGCGACAGGGGGCTTCGGAACACTGAAGCTTTCTTT. Amino acid sequence: CASSSRDRGLRNTEAFF. V gene TRBV13 combines with J gene TRBJ1-1; 10 nucleotides match TRBD1. V was clipped by 4 bases and J by 1 base; unmatched bases: 9. Germline values: CDR1 PRHDT, CDR2 FYEKMQ (reference sequence). There are 17 residues in the CDR3.

The chain employs TRBV29-1 and TRBJ1-1, with TRBD1 as a possible D gene (5 bases). The CDR3 consists of 13 residues. The V end lost 6 bases, the J end lost 5 bases, and 16 bases lay between the germline ends. Germline V lookup: CDR1 SQVTM, CDR2 ANQGSEA. For the CDR3, the DNA is TGCAGCGTCCTCAGGGTGATGGGGACTGAAGCTTTCTTT. Translating gives CSVLRVMGTEAFF. The variable domain in full, with the rest retrieved from reference TRBV29-1 and TRBJ1-1, is SAVISQKPSRDICQRGTSLTIQCQVDSQVTMMFWYRQQPGQSLTLIATANQGSEATYESGFVIDKFPISRPNLTFSTLTVSNMSPEDSSIYLCSVLRVMGTEAFFGQGTRLTVV.

In the case of this clone: The junction shows a germline mismatch at one end, possibly a read error. The sample holds other DNA sequences that translate to the same CDR3. The rearrangement joins TRBV10-3 to TRBJ2-2; tentatively, D is TRBD2 (5 bases). CDR3 size: 16 residues. Germline V CDR1 and CDR2: ENHRY, SYGVKD. The CDR3 sequence is CAISEYQRTNTGELFF. The DNA for the CDR3 is TGCGCCATCAGTGAATATCAGCGGACTAACACCGGGGAGCTGTTTTTT.

V usage is TRBV11-2 and J usage is TRBJ2-5; 8 bases are shared with TRBD2. This CDR3 contains 15 residues. Germline CDR1 is SGHAT and CDR2 is FQNNGV. The V and J ends lost 1 base and 2 bases, in that order; junction bases with no gene match: 3. The CDR3: CASSLGGLVQETQYF. Written as DNA, the CDR3 is TGTGCCAGCAGCTTAGGGGGACTAGTACAAGAGACCCAGTACTTC.

The chain has TRBV28 and TRBJ2-7, with 11 positions matching TRBD2. After removal of 5 bases from V and 8 bases from J, the junction contained 17 bases not matched to a gene. CDR3 length: 17 residues. The germline CDR1 and CDR2 sequences are MDHEN and SYDVKM. Here the CDR3 DNA reads TGTGCCAGCAGTACCACCCCTAGCGGGAGGAATGGGAGGAAGCAGTACTTC. As protein: CASSTTPSGRNGRKQYF.

The chain carries TRBV7-2 and TRBJ2-7, with TRBD1 identical over 7 bases. The CDR3 sequence is 18 residues long. Trimming took 2 bases from V and 1 from J; bases not matched to a gene: 14. Germline CDR1 and CDR2: SGHTA and FQGNSA. The CDR3 DNA follows: TGTGCCAGCAGCTTAATAACTCCGGGACAGTTTCTTTCCTACGAGCAGTACTTC. This gives the protein CASSLITPGQFLSYEQYF.

V and J are TRBV28 and TRBJ1-2; no firm D call. Deletions cut 6 bases from V and 1 base from J, with 3 bases between. The CDR3 sequence is 11 residues long. CDR1 MDHEN and CDR2 SYDVKM come from the germline V gene. The CDR3 DNA follows: TGTGCCAGCAGCCGTAACTATGGCTACACCTTC. It encodes CASSRNYGYTF.

The V gene is TRBV23-1, the J gene TRBJ1-5; a possible D gene is TRBD1 (5 bases). TRBV23-1 is an open reading frame, and its role is uncertain. V was clipped by 9 bases and J by 6 bases, with 27 bases between them. This CDR3 contains 17 residues. This CDR3 is CASQRDFRPSGRQPQHF. The CDR3 DNA is TGCGCCAGTCAGAGGGACTTTCGCCCCTCGGGTCGTCAGCCCCAGCATTTT.

The chain recombines TRBV7-2 with TRBJ2-7; 8 bases are a match to TRBD2. The CDR3 totals 14 residues. Per germline, CDR1 SGHTA and CDR2 FQGNSA. The J segment lost 7 bases and the V segment lost 1 base, leaving 6 bases of the junction unmatched. The CDR3 loop reads CASSLGVTSDEQYF. CDR3 coding DNA: TGTGCCAGCAGCTTAGGTGTGACTAGCGATGAGCAGTACTTC. The full variable domain, rest sourced from reference TRBV7-2 and TRBJ2-7, is GAGVSQSPSNKVTEKGKDVELRCDPISGHTALYWYRQSLGQGLEFLIYFQGNSAPDKSGLPSDRFSAERTGGSVSTLTIQRTQQEDSAVYLCASSLGVTSDEQYFGPGTRLTVT.

The chain joins TRBV5-1 to TRBJ1-1; the D gene is possibly TRBD1 (5 bases). The V gene's germline CDR1 is SGHRS and CDR2 YFSETQ. V was shortened by 3 bases and J by 4 bases, with 19 bases between the two germline ends. This CDR3 has 16 amino acids. CDR3 sequence (DNA): TGCGCCAGCAGCTCCGGGACCCGGGAGGAGGTCACTGAAGCTTTCTTT. Its protein is CASSSGTREEVTEAFF.